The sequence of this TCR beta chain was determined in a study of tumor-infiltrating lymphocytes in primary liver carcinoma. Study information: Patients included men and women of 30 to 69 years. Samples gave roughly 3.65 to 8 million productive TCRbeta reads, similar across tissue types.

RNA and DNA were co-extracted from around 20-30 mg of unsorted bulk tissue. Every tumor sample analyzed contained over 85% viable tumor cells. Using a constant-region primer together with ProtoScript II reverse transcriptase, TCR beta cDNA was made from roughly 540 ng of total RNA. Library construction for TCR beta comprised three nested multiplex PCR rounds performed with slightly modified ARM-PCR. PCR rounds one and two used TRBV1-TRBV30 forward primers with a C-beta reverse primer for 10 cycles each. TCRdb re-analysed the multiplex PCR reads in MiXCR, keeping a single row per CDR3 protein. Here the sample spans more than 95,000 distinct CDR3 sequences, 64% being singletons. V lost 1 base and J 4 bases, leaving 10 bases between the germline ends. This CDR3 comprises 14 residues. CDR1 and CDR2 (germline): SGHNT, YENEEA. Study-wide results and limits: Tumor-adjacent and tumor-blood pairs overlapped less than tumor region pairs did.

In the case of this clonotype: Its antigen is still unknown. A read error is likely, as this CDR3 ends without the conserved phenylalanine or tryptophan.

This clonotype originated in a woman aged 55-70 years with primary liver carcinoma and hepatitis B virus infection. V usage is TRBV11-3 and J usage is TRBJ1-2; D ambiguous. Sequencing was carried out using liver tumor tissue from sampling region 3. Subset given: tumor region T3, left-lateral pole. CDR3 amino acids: CASSLGASVYGYTL. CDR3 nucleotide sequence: TGTGCCAGCAGCTTAGGGGCCTCAGTCTATGGCTACACCTTA.